A single sample gave rise to the 2 T cell receptor beta chains below, sequenced in a study of blood T cells in healthy people across ages. For the second PCR, which ran for roughly 6 to 11 cycles, a sample-barcoded 5' primer and a J-beta primer mix were used. TCRdb redid the calling of the 5' RACE reads with MiXCR, one entry per CDR3 protein. Here the sample spans 980,000 or so distinct CDR3 sequences, about 48% being singletons. The sequenced sample consisted of blood. These TCRs come from a man aged 25-45 years in good health.

The V gene is TRBV20-1, the J gene TRBJ1-5; TRBD1 might be the D (5 bases). V gave up 3 bases and J gave up 7 bases, with 22 bases separating them. The CDR3 runs to 16 residues. Germline V gene data show CDR1 as DFQATT and CDR2 as SNEGSKA (reference sequence). CDR3 amino acids: CSARRPLGRVGQPQHF. CDR3 nucleotide sequence: TGCAGTGCTAGGCGGCCGCTTGGCAGGGTCGGGCAGCCCCAGCATTTT.

This clonotype was counted only a few times. Compared with germline, one end of the junction differs, possibly owing to a read error. The chain joins TRBV7-7 to TRBJ2-5; possibly TRBD2 for D (6 bases). Germline V lookup: CDR1 SSHAT, CDR2 FNYEAQ (reference sequence). This CDR3 region has 14 residues. In DNA form, the CDR3 reads TGTGCTAGCAGTCGGACTACCCTTCAAGAGACCCAGTACTTC. Protein: CASSRTTLQETQYF.